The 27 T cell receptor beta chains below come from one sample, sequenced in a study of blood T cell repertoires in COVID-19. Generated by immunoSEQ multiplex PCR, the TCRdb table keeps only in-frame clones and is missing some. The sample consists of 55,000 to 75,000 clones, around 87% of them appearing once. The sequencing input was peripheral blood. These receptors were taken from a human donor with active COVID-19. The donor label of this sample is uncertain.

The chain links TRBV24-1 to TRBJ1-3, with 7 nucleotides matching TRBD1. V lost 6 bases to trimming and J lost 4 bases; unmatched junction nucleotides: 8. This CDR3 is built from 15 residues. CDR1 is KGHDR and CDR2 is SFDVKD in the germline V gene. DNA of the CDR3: TGTGCCACCAGTCGAACAGGGGAACGGGGAAACACCATATATTTT. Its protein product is CATSRTGERGNTIYF.

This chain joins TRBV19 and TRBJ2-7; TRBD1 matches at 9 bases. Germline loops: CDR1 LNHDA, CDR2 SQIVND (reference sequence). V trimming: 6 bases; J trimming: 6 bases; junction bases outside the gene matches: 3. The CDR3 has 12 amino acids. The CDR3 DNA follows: TGTGCCAGTAGCGGGACAGGGCGCGAGCAGTACTTC. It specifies CASSGTGREQYF.

DNA of the CDR3: TGTGCCAGCAGCCCGCATACTCGGACAGGCCCACCCCTCCACTTT. It is translated as CASSPHTRTGPPLHF. V and J are TRBV3-1 (or the pseudogene TRBV3-2) and TRBJ1-6; 7 bases fit TRBD1. V shed 4 bases, J shed 11 bases, and the junction held 11 bases outside the gene matches. The CDR3 runs to 15 residues. Germline lookup yields CDR1 LGHDT and CDR2 YNNKEL (reference sequence).

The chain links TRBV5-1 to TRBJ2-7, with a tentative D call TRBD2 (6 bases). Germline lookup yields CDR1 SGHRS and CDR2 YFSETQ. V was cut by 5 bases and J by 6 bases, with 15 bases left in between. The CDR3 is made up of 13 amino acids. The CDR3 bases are TGCGCCAGCAGATCAACGGGAGTTGGCGAGCAGTACTTC. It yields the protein CASRSTGVGEQYF. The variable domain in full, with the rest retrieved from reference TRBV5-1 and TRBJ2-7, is KAGVTQTPRYLIKTRGQQVTLSCSPISGHRSVSWYQQTPGQGLQFLFEYFSETQRNKGNFPGRFSGRQFSNSRSEMNVSTLELGDSALYLCASRSTGVGEQYFGPGTRLTVT.

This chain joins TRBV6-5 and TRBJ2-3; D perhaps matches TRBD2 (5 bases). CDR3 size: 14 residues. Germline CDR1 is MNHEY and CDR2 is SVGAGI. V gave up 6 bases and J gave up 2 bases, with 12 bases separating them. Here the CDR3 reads CASRSAELTDTQYF. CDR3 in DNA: TGTGCCAGCAGATCAGCGGAACTCACAGATACGCAGTATTTT.

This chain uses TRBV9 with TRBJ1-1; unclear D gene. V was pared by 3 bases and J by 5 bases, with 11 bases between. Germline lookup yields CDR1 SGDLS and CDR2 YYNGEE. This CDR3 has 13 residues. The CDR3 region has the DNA TGTGCCAGCAGCGCCGGAGGAACAACTGAAGCTTTCTTT. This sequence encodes CASSAGGTTEAFF.

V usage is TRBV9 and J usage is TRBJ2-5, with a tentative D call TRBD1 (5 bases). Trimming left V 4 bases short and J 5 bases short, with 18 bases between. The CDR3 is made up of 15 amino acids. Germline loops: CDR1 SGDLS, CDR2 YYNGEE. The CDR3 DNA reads TGTGCCAGCAGCCCCCGCGGTCAGGGTCTGGAGACCCAGTACTTC. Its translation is CASSPRGQGLETQYF.

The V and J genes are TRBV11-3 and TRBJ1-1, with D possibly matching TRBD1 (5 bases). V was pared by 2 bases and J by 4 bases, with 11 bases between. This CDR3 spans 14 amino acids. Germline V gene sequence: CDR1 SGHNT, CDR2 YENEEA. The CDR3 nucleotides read TGTGCCAGCAGCTTACGGGGGAAGGTCACTGAAGCTTTCTTT. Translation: CASSLRGKVTEAFF.

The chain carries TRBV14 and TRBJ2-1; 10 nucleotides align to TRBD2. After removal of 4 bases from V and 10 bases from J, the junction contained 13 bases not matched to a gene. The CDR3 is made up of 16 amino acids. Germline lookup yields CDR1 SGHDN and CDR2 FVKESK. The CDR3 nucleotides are TGTGCCAGCAGCCGTGATCCATCCCTAGCGGGAGACGAGCAGTTCTTC. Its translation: CASSRDPSLAGDEQFF.

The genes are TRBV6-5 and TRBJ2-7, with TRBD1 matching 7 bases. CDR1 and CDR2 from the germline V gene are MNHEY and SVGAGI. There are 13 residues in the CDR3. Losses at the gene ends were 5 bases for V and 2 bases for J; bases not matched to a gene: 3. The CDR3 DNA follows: TGTGCCAGCAGTCGGGACAGTCCCTACGAGCAGTACTTC. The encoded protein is CASSRDSPYEQYF.

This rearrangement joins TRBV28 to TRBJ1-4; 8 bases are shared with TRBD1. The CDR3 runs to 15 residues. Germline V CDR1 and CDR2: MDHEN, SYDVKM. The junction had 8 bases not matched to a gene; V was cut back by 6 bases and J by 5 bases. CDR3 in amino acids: CASSKPGQANEKLFF. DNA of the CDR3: TGTGCCAGCAGCAAACCGGGACAGGCGAATGAAAAACTGTTTTTT. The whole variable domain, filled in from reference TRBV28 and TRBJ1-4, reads DVKVTQSSRYLVKRTGEKVFLECVQDMDHENMFWYRQDPGLGLRLIYFSYDVKMKEKGDIPEGYSVSREKKERFSLILESASTNQTSMYLCASSKPGQANEKLFFGSGTQLSVL.

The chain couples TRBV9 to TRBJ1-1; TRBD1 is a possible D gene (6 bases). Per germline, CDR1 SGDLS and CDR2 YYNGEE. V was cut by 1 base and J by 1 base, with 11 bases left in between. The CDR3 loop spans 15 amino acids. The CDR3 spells CASSVKGDPNTEAFF. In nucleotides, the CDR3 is TGTGCCAGCAGCGTAAAGGGGGACCCGAACACTGAAGCTTTCTTT.

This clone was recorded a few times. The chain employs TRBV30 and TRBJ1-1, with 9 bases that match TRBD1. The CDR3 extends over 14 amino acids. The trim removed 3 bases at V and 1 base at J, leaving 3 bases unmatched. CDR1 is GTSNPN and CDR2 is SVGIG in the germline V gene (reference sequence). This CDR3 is CAWSADRGNTEAFF. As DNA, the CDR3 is TGTGCCTGGAGCGCGGACAGGGGGAACACTGAAGCTTTCTTT.

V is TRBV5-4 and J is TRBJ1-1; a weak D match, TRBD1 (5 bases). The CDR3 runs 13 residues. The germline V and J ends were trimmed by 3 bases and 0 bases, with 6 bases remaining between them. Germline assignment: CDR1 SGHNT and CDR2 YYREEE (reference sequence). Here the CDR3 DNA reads TGTGCCAGCAGCTCGACAGTGAACACTGAAGCTTTCTTT. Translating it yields CASSSTVNTEAFF.

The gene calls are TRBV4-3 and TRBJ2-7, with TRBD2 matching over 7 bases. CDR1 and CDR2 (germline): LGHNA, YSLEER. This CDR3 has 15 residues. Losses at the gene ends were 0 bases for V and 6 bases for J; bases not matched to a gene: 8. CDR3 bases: TGCGCCAGCAGCCAAGATTATAGGACTAGTAGCGAGCAGTACTTC. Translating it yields CASSQDYRTSSEQYF.

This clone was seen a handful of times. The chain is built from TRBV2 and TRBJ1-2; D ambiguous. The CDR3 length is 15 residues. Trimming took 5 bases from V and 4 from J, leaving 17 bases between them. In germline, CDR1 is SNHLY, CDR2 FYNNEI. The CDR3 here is CASSNEASDFYGYTF. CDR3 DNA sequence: TGTGCCAGCAGTAATGAAGCGTCCGACTTCTATGGCTACACCTTC. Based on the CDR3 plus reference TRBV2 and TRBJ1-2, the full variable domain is EPEVTQTPSHQVTQMGQEVILRCVPISNHLYFYWYRQILGQKVEFLVSFYNNEISEKSEIFDDQFSVERPDGSNFTLKIRSTKLEDSAMYFCASSNEASDFYGYTFGSGTRLTVV.

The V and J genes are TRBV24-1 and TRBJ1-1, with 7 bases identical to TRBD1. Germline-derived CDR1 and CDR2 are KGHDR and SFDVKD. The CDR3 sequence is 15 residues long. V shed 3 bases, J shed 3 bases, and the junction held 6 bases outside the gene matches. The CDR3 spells CATSDPPQGDTEAFF. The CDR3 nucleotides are TGTGCCACCAGTGATCCCCCGCAGGGGGACACTGAAGCTTTCTTT.

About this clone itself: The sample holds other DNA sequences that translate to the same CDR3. The CDR3 DNA is TGTGCCAGCAGTTACGGAGGCACTGAAGCTTTCTTT. Protein: CASSYGGTEAFF. The chain is built from TRBV6-5 and TRBJ1-1, with D unresolved. Deletions cut 2 bases from V and 4 bases from J, with 5 bases between. Germline CDR1 MNHEY, CDR2 SVGAGI. This CDR3 is built from 12 residues.

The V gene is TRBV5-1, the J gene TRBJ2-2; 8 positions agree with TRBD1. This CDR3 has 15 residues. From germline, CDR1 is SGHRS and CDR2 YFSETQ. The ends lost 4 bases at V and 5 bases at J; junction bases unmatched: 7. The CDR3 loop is CASSDDRGNTGELFF. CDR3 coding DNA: TGCGCCAGCAGCGACGACAGGGGAAATACCGGGGAGCTGTTTTTT.

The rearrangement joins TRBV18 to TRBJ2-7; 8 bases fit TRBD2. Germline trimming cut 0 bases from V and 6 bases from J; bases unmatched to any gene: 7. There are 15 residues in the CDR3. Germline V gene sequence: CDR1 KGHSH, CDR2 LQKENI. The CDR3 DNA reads TGTGCCAGCTCACCACCCATAGCGGGGTTAAGCGAGCAGTACTTC. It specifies CASSPPIAGLSEQYF.

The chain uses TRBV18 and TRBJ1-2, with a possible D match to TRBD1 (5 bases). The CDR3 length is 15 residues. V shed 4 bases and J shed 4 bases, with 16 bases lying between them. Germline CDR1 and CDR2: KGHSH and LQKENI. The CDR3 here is CASSQKTRDSYGYTF. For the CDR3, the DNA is TGTGCCAGCTCACAGAAAACCAGGGACTCCTATGGCTACACCTTC.

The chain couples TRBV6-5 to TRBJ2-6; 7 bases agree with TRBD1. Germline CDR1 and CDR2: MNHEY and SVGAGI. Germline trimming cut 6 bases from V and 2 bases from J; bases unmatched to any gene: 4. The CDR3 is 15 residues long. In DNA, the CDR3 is TGTGCCAGCAGGGGACAGCTCGCTGGGGCCAACGTCCTGACTTTC. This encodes CASRGQLAGANVLTF.

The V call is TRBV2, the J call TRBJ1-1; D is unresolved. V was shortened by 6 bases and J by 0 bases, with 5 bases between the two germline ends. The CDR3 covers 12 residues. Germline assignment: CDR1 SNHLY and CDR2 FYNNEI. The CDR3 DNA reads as TGTGCCAGCAGAGCCATGAACACTGAAGCTTTCTTT. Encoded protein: CASRAMNTEAFF.

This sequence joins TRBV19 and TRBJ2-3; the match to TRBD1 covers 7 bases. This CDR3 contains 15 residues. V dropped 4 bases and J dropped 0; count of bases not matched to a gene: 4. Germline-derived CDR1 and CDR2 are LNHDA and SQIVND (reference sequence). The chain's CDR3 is CASSRGTASTDTQYF. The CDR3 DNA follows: TGTGCCAGTAGTAGGGGGACAGCAAGCACAGATACGCAGTATTTT.

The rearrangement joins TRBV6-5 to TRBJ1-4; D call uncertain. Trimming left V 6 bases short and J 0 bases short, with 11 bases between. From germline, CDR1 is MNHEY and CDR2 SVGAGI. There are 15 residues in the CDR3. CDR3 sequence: CASRQRAPTNEKLFF. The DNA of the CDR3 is TGTGCCAGCAGACAGCGGGCCCCAACTAATGAAAAACTGTTTTTT.

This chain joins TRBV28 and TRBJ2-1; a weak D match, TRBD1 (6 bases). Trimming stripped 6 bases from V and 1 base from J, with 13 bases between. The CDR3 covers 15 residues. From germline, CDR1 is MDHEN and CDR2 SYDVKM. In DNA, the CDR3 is TGTGCCAGCAGGCCGGACAGCCGATCCTACAATGAGCAGTTCTTC. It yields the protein CASRPDSRSYNEQFF. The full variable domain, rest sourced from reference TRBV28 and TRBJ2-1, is DVKVTQSSRYLVKRTGEKVFLECVQDMDHENMFWYRQDPGLGLRLIYFSYDVKMKEKGDIPEGYSVSREKKERFSLILESASTNQTSMYLCASRPDSRSYNEQFFGPGTRLTVL.

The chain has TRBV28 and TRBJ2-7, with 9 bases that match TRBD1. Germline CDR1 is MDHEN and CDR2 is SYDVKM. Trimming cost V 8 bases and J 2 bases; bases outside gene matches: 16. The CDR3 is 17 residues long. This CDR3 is CASVTPGGQGKAYEQYF. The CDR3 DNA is TGTGCCAGCGTCACTCCAGGGGGACAGGGCAAAGCCTACGAGCAGTACTTC.